Listed below are T cell receptor beta chains from one sample, sequenced in a study of T cells in narcolepsy. Produced via immunoSEQ multiplex PCR; TCRdb's table is partial and in-frame only. The sample has approximately 25,000 clones, about four fifths seen once. The specimen was memory (CD45RA-) CD4+ T cells from blood. All receptors come from a human donor in good health. The conserved cysteine and the conserved F or W are not part of the CDR3 here. The order of the fields is J gene, V gene, CDR3 protein.

J: TRBJ1-3; V: TRBV5-1; CDR3: ASSLDTGGGNAIY
J: TRBJ2-7; V: TRBV7-2; CDR3: ASSFGGSYEQY
J: TRBJ2-7; V: TRBV7-8; CDR3: ASSPKGLAGGWQY
J: TRBJ1-3; V: TRBV28; CDR3: ASSLGRTPRGTIY
J: TRBJ2-7; V: TRBV15; CDR3: ATSSSTPYRDSSYEQY
J: TRBJ2-1; V: TRBV7-8; CDR3: ASSPPLARMSEQF
J: TRBJ2-1; V: TRBV6-1; CDR3: ASSSTINEQF
J: -; V: TRBV11-2; CDR3: ASLSGNTYEQY
J: TRBJ2-1; V: TRBV9; CDR3: ASSSSTYNEQF
J: TRBJ2-5; V: TRBV5-4; CDR3: ASSLQGAGETQY
J: TRBJ2-7; V: TRBV4-1; CDR3: ASSRDPLGEQY
J: TRBJ2-7; V: TRBV6-5; CDR3: ASSVSGRYEQY
J: TRBJ2-1; V: TRBV25-1; CDR3: ASSEFEEGQF
J: TRBJ1-2; V: TRBV10-3; CDR3: AIRDRLNYGYT
J: TRBJ1-1; V: TRBV28; CDR3: ASSFVRNTEAF
J: TRBJ2-2; V: TRBV4-3; CDR3: ASSQGSGVSGELF
J: TRBJ2-7; V: TRBV10-3; CDR3: AISESAGLTYEQY
J: TRBJ1-6; V: TRBV5-1; CDR3: ASSRDRANSPLH
J: TRBJ2-4; V: TRBV19; CDR3: ASSTGQLNIQY
J: TRBJ2-1; V: TRBV6-1; CDR3: ASSSPGNEQF
J: TRBJ2-5; V: TRBV5-6; CDR3: ASSLSRLQETQY
J: TRBJ2-5; V: TRBV5-4; CDR3: ASSLIKLAGGQETQY
J: TRBJ1-4; V: TRBV7-8; CDR3: ASGQNAGGEEKLF
J: TRBJ1-3; V: TRBV28; CDR3: ASSLGGSPSGNTIY
J: TRBJ1-2; V: TRBV4-3; CDR3: ASSQDRGGGYT
J: TRBJ2-3; V: TRBV2; CDR3: ASGGDRGTDTQY
J: TRBJ1-1; V: TRBV28; CDR3: ASIPPMGLLNTEAF
J: TRBJ1-5; V: TRBV28; CDR3: ASSRGDRGFGQPQH
J: TRBJ2-3; V: TRBV15; CDR3: ATSRVRTGGWTSTDTQY
J: TRBJ1-2; V: TRBV6-6; CDR3: ASSSSQGNYGYT
J: TRBJ1-6; V: TRBV5-1; CDR3: ASSLGSYNSPLH
J: TRBJ1-1; V: TRBV7-8; CDR3: ASSSQSMNTEAF
J: TRBJ2-7; V: TRBV5-4; CDR3: ASRRGGTSGTYEQY
J: TRBJ2-7; V: TRBV6-5; CDR3: ASTTSGITPYEQY
J: TRBJ1-1; V: TRBV5-1; CDR3: ASSSYRESRAEAF
J: TRBJ2-1; V: TRBV5-4; CDR3: ASSSRVNEQF
J: TRBJ2-3; V: TRBV12-5; CDR3: ASGLQGAADTQY
J: TRBJ1-1; V: TRBV28; CDR3: ASSTGTGTMNTEAF
J: TRBJ1-4; V: TRBV19; CDR3: ASSGTWEKLF
J: TRBJ1-1; V: TRBV7-8; CDR3: ASSLAVAQMNTEAF
J: TRBJ1-1; V: TRBV27; CDR3: ASTNHLKTEAF
J: TRBJ1-1; V: TRBV5-1; CDR3: ASSLEATMNTEAF
J: TRBJ2-4; V: TRBV28; CDR3: ASSEDRNQY
J: TRBJ2-3; V: TRBV9; CDR3: ASSRGDTQY
J: TRBJ2-1; V: TRBV2; CDR3: ASSPGQGFYNEQF
J: TRBJ2-7; V: TRBV6-1; CDR3: ASRLGLVGVYEQY
J: TRBJ1-3; V: TRBV6-5; CDR3: ASSSGALGNTIY
J: TRBJ2-7; V: TRBV7-8; CDR3: ASSLTGLTYEQY
J: TRBJ2-3; V: TRBV7-2; CDR3: ASRGVDTQY
J: TRBJ2-3; V: TRBV5-1; CDR3: ASSLDGGSDTQY
J: TRBJ2-1; V: TRBV18; CDR3: ASSPPDSLSYNEQF
J: TRBJ2-1; V: TRBV28; CDR3: ATTQGANEQF
J: TRBJ2-6; V: TRBV7-9; CDR3: ASSLTSRGGLGANVLT